The clone carrying this TCR beta chain was seen only a few times. This sample was taken from a study of human T cells and chemical hapten exposure. Background on the study: The study traced per-sample TCR yield variation mainly to small differences in pooled library volumes.

TCRdb re-called the RACE reads through MiXCR, storing one row per CDR3 protein. The sample lists around 200,000 distinct CDR3 sequences; roughly 30% were seen once. Sample time point: pre-sensitization, week 0. Stated treatment: therapeutic diphenylcyclopropenone sensitization with weekly scalp DPC. Samples of blood were obtained prior to the application of each patch test. CDR1 is MNHEY, CDR2 SVGEGT, per germline. V dropped 6 bases and J dropped 3; count of bases not matched to a gene: 4. This CDR3 contains 14 residues. The chain combines TRBV6-2 or TRBV6-3 with TRBJ2-1; the match to TRBD1 covers 8 bases. The source of this sequence is a woman in her twenties or thirties with alopecia areata. Some clones in this sample may be carry-over from other donors' samples. Sample: whole blood, taken in connection with sensitization to the hapten diphenylcyclopropenone (DPC). In nucleotides, the CDR3 is TGTGCCAGCAGGGCAGGGGGCAGCTACAATGAGCAGTTCTTC. This translates into CASRAGGSYNEQFF.